This T cell receptor beta chain is from a study of shared clonotypes between healthy human individuals. Background on the study: Per donor, three plates held CD4 naive cells, three held CD4 memory, two held CD8 naive and one held CD8 memory.

Study observations and caveats: Though the depth was large, rarefaction showed that sorted-subset sequencing was incomplete.

Of note for this clone: The antigen remains unidentified.

Only in-frame clones appear in the TCRdb table, and some are missing; sequencing was by immunoSEQ multiplex PCR. Among about 1 million clones listed, 75% to 80% were seen once. There were only Caucasian adults among the donors, and all lived in Nashville, Tennessee. Trimming removed 2 bases at V and 1 base at J, with 5 bases between. The germline V gene has CDR1 SGHNT and CDR2 YENEEA. This CDR3 is built from 13 residues. Sequencing was performed on memory CD4+ T cells from PBMCs. As to subset: CD45RA-negative fraction. The chain combines TRBV11-3 with TRBJ1-1; D gene uncertain. The source is a man between 18 and 29 years old in good health. Some clones in this sample may be carry-over from other donors' samples. The CDR3 spells CASSLYGNTEAFF. In nucleotides, the CDR3 is TGTGCCAGCAGCTTATATGGGAACACTGAAGCTTTCTTT.